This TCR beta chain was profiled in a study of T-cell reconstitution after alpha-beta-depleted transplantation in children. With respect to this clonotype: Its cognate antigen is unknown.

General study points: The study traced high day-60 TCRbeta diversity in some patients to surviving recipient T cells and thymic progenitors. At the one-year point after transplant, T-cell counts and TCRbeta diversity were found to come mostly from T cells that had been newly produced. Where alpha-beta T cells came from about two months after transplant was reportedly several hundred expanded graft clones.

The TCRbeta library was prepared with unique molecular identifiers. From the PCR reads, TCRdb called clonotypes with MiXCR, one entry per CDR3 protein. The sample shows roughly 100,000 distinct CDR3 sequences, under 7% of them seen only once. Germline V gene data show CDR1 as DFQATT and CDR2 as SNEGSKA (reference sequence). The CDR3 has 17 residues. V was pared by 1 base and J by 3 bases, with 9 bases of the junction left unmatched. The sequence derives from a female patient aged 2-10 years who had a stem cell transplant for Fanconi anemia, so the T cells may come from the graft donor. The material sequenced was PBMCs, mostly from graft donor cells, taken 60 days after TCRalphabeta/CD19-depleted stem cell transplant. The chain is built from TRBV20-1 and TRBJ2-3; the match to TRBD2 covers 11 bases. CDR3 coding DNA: TGCAGTGCTAGAGTTCCATTAGCGGGAGGGCCAACAGATACGCAGTATTTT. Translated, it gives CSARVPLAGGPTDTQYF.